Below, 5 T cell receptor beta chains from the same sample are listed, as sequenced in a study of CD8+ T cells in alopecia areata. Indicated treatment: oral pan-JAK inhibitor, 5-10 mg twice daily. Sequencing templates came from extracted RNA that was reverse transcribed into cDNA. Using immunoSEQ multiplex PCR, the repertoire was profiled, and TCRdb retains in-frame clones only, with some absent. The table includes 100,000 to 130,000 clones, roughly 84% detected once. The material sequenced was CD8+ T cells sorted from blood, taken at week 24, from a patient treated with tofacitinib. Receptors were obtained from a human donor with alopecia areata.

The CDR3 sequence: CASSQDPGSTDTQYF. CDR3 in DNA: TGTGCCAGCAGCCAAGACCCGGGTAGCACAGATACGCAGTATTTT. The V call is TRBV4-2, the J call TRBJ2-3; D is ambiguous. From germline, CDR1 is LGHNA and CDR2 YNFKEQ. The V and J ends lost 0 bases and 0 bases respectively, with 7 bases between them. The CDR3 spans 15 residues.

This chain links TRBV7-2 with TRBJ1-5; D unresolved. The CDR3 has 13 residues. CDR1 is SGHTA, CDR2 FQGNSA, per germline. V was pared by 0 bases and J by 5 bases, with 5 bases between. The CDR3 DNA reads as TGTGCCAGCAGCTTAGCGAGGGATCAGCCCCAGCATTTT. Its protein product is CASSLARDQPQHF.

The V and J genes are TRBV4-3 and TRBJ2-7; the D gene is possibly TRBD1 (5 bases). CDR3 length equals 14 residues. Trimming left V 0 bases short and J 2 bases short, with 8 bases between. The germline CDR1 and CDR2 sequences are LGHNA and YSLEER. The CDR3 nucleotides are TGCGCCAGCAGCCAAGAAAGGGGAACCTACGAGCAGTACTTC. Its translation is CASSQERGTYEQYF.

Here the CDR3 reads CASSQPGGTSGEETQYF. The CDR3 DNA sequence: TGCGCCAGCAGCCAACCCGGAGGGACTAGCGGGGAAGAGACCCAGTACTTC. The chain combines TRBV4-3 with TRBJ2-5; TRBD2 aligns across 13 bases. Unmatched junction bases numbered 6, after V lost 2 bases and J lost 3 bases. Germline CDR1 is LGHNA and CDR2 is YSLEER. The CDR3 spans 17 residues.

The genes are TRBV2 and TRBJ1-2, with TRBD1 as a possible D gene (5 bases). From germline, CDR1 is SNHLY and CDR2 FYNNEI. Deletions cut 0 bases from V and 4 bases from J, with 12 bases between. There are 15 residues in the CDR3. The CDR3 DNA sequence: TGTGCCAGCAGTGAAGCCCAGGGACTGACCTATGGCTACACCTTC. This translates into CASSEAQGLTYGYTF. The complete variable domain, with remaining parts taken from reference TRBV2 and TRBJ1-2, reads EPEVTQTPSHQVTQMGQEVILRCVPISNHLYFYWYRQILGQKVEFLVSFYNNEISEKSEIFDDQFSVERPDGSNFTLKIRSTKLEDSAMYFCASSEAQGLTYGYTFGSGTRLTVV.